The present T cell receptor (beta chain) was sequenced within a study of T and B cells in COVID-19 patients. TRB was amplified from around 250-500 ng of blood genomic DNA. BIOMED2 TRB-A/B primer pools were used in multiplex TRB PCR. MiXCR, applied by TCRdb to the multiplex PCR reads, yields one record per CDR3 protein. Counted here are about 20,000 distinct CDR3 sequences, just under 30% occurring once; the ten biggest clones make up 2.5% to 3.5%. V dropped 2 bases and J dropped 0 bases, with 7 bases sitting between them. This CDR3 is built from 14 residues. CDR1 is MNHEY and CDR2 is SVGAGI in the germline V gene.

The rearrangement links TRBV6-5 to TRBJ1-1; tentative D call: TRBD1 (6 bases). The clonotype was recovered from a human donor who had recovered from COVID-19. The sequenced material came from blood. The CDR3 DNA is TGTGCCAGCAGTTACGGGGGGCTGAACACTGAAGCTTTCTTT. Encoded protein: CASSYGGLNTEAFF.